Listed below are T cell receptor beta chains from one sample, sequenced in a study of neurological immune-mediated disorders. TCRdb passed the 5' RACE reads through MiXCR, listing each CDR3 protein once. The sample carries roughly 49,000 distinct CDR3 sequences, approximately 14% recorded once. The sequenced sample consisted of PBMCs. The source is a male donor with HTLV-1-associated myelopathy (HAM/TSP). The CDR3 runs from the conserved cysteine through the conserved F or W.

v_gene: TRBV7-2; len: 14; CDR3aa: CASSLDGRYQPQHF
v_gene: TRBV12-3/TRBV12-4; len: 13; CDR3aa: CASSFESTDTQYF
v_gene: TRBV27; len: 15; CDR3aa: CASSGGRLVAGELFF
v_gene: TRBV27; len: 15; CDR3aa: CASSSPGLRFGELFF
v_gene: TRBV5-1; len: 14; CDR3aa: CASSLDQGWNGYTF
v_gene: TRBV20-1; len: 15; CDR3aa: CSARAPADVSQPQHF
v_gene: TRBV7-2; len: 16; CDR3aa: CASSLGGGTPNSPLHF
v_gene: TRBV11-2; len: 18; CDR3aa: CASSLIGRGQQRNNEQFF
v_gene: TRBV29-1; len: 10; CDR3aa: CSVDIYGYTF
v_gene: TRBV6-6; len: 14; CDR3aa: CASSLRGLNTEAFF
v_gene: TRBV6-6; len: 14; CDR3aa: CASSGNPRGQPQHF
v_gene: TRBV27; len: 13; CDR3aa: CASSLWDKYEQYF
v_gene: TRBV20-1; len: 15; CDR3aa: CSARGPTDMNTEAFF
v_gene: TRBV6-5; len: 17; CDR3aa: CASSYSNRGFDNSPLHF
v_gene: TRBV7-9; len: 14; CDR3aa: CASSQPSAVETQYF
v_gene: TRBV7-2; len: 14; CDR3aa: CASSSGPAAGELFF
v_gene: TRBV4-2; len: 14; CDR3aa: CASSHGQGTNEQYF
v_gene: TRBV4-3; len: 16; CDR3aa: CASSQRGRAGNEKLFF
v_gene: TRBV6-1; len: 14; CDR3aa: CASPGTGDLYEQYF
v_gene: TRBV5-1; len: 14; CDR3aa: CASSLFFGTDTQYF
v_gene: TRBV21-1; len: 16; CDR3aa: CASSKIRGDDKNIQYF
v_gene: TRBV6-6; len: 18; CDR3aa: CASSYGLRVKGNGNTIYF
v_gene: TRBV2; len: 12; CDR3aa: CASSERSDEQYF
v_gene: TRBV7-8; len: 14; CDR3aa: CASSLARSNQPQHF
v_gene: TRBV7-7; len: 13; CDR3aa: CASSPDKQETQYF
v_gene: TRBV20-1; len: 15; CDR3aa: CSATGRQRGTDTQNF
v_gene: TRBV20-1; len: 16; CDR3aa: CSARDLHGSYNSPLHF